The clone carrying this T cell receptor beta chain was counted between two and nine times. The library came from three nested PCR rounds adapted from ARM-PCR protocols. TCRdb independently ran MiXCR on the multiplex PCR reads; one entry per CDR3 protein. The sample has around 50,000 distinct CDR3 sequences, 60% to 65% seen once; the top ten hold about 32%. This specimen belongs to a study of tumor and adjacent non-tumor tissue in lung cancer. RNA was extracted from bulk tissue without any cell sorting. More than 3 cm separated this lung sample from the edge of the tumor. Germline lookup yields CDR1 SGHRS and CDR2 YFSETQ. The CDR3 runs to 15 residues. V was pared by 4 bases and J by 6 bases, with 10 bases of the junction left unmatched.

The chain employs TRBV5-1 and TRBJ1-3, with TRBD1 identical over 7 bases. This clonotype was sampled from a woman in her 70s with non-small cell lung cancer. The sample was distant non-tumor lung tissue. The CDR3 DNA reads as TGCGCCAGCAGCCCGTCGGGACAGAGAGTAAACACCATATATTTT. This gives the protein CASSPSGQRVNTIYF.